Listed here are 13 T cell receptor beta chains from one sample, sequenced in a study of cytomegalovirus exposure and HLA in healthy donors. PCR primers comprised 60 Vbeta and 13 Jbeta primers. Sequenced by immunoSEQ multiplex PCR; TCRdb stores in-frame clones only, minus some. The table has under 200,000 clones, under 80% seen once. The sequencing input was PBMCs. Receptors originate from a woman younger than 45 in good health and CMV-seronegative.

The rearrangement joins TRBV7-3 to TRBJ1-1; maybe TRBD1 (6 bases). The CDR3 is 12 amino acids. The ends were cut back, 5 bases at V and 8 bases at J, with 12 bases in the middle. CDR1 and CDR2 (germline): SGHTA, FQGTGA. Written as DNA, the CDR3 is TGTGCCAGCAGCCCGACGAGGGGGGAAGCTTTCTTT. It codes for CASSPTRGEAFF.

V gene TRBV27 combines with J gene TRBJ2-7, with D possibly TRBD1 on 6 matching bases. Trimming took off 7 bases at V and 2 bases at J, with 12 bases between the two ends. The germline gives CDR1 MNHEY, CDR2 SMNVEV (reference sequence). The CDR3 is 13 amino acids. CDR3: CASKLDRPYEQYF. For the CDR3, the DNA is TGTGCCAGCAAACTTGACAGGCCCTACGAGCAGTACTTC.

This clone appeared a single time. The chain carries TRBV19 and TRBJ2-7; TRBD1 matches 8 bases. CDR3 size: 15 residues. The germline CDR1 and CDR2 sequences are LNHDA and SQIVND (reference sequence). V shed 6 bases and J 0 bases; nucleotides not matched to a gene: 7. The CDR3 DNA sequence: TGTGCCAGTAGCCGTGGACAGGGAAACTCCTACGAGCAGTACTTC. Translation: CASSRGQGNSYEQYF.

CDR3 bases: TGTGCCAGCAGTCGATACAATATCGGGGATACGCAGTATTTT. As protein: CASSRYNIGDTQYF. The chain uses TRBV28 and TRBJ2-3, with unresolved D. The CDR3 consists of 14 residues. V lost 5 bases and J lost 6, with 15 bases in between. Per germline, CDR1 MDHEN and CDR2 SYDVKM.

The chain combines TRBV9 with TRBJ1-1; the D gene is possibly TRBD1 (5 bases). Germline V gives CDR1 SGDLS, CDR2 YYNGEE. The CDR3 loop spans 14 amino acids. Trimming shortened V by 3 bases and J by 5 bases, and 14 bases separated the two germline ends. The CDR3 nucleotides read TGTGCCAGCAGCGGGTGGACGGGGGTGACTGAAGCTTTCTTT. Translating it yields CASSGWTGVTEAFF.

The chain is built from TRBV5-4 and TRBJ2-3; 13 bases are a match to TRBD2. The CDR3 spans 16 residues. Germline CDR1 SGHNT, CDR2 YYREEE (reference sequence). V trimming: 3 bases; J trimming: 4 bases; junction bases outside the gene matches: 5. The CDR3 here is CASSSTSGGAPDTQYF. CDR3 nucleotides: TGTGCCAGCAGCTCTACTAGCGGGGGGGCCCCAGATACGCAGTATTTT.

CDR3 sequence (DNA): TGTGCCAGCAGCTTATTGGGACAAACGCAGAATGAGCAGTTCTTC. Residues: CASSLLGQTQNEQFF. The chain has TRBV5-6 and TRBJ2-1; a weak D match, TRBD1 (6 bases). CDR3 length equals 15 residues. The V gene's germline CDR1 is SGHDT and CDR2 YYEEEE. V gave up 2 bases and J gave up 7 bases, with 16 bases separating them. Complete variable domain (other parts from reference TRBV5-6 and TRBJ2-1): DAGVTQSPTHLIKTRGQQVTLRCSPKSGHDTVSWYQQALGQGPQFIFQYYEEEERQRGNFPDRFSGHQFPNYSSELNVNALLLGDSALYLCASSLLGQTQNEQFFGPGTRLTVL.

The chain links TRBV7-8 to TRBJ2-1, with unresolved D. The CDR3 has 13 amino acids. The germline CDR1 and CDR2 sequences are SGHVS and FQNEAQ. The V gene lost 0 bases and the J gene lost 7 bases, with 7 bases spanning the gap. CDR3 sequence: CASSLARWNEQFF. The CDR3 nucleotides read TGTGCCAGCAGCTTAGCTCGGTGGAATGAGCAGTTCTTC. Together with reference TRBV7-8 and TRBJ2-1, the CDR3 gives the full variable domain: GAGVSQSPRYKVAKRGQDVALRCDPISGHVSLFWYQQALGQGPEFLTYFQNEAQLDKSGLPSDRFFAERPEGSVSTLKIQRTQQEDSAVYLCASSLARWNEQFFGPGTRLTVL.

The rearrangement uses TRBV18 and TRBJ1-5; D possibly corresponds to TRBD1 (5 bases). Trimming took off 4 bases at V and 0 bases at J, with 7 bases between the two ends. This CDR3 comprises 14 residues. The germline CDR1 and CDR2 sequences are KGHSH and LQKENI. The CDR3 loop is CASSRQISNQPQHF. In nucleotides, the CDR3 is TGTGCCAGCTCACGACAGATTAGCAATCAGCCCCAGCATTTT.

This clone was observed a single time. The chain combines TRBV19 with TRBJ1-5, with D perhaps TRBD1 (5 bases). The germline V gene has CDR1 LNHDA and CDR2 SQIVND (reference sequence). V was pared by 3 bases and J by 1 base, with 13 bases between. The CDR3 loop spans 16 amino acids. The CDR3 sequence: CASSIEAGMSNQPQHF. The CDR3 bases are TGTGCCAGTAGTATTGAGGCAGGGATGAGCAATCAGCCCCAGCATTTT. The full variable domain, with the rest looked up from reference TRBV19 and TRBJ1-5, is DGGITQSPKYLFRKEGQNVTLSCEQNLNHDAMYWYRQDPGQGLRLIYYSQIVNDFQKGDIAEGYSVSREKKESFPLTVTSAQKNPTAFYLCASSIEAGMSNQPQHFGDGTRLSIL.

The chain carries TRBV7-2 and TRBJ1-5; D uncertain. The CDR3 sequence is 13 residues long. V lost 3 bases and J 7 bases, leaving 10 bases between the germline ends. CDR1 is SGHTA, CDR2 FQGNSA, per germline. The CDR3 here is CASSLTQAQPQHF. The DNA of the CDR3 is TGTGCCAGCAGCTTGACCCAGGCCCAGCCCCAGCATTTT. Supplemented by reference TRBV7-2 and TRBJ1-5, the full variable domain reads GAGVSQSPSNKVTEKGKDVELRCDPISGHTALYWYRQSLGQGLEFLIYFQGNSAPDKSGLPSDRFSAERTGGSVSTLTIQRTQQEDSAVYLCASSLTQAQPQHFGDGTRLSIL.

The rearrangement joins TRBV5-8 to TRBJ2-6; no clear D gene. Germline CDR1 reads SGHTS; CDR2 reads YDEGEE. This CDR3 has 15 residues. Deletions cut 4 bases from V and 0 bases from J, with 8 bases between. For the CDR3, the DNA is TGTGCCAGCAGCCAAGACTTCTCTGGGGCCAACGTCCTGACTTTC. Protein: CASSQDFSGANVLTF. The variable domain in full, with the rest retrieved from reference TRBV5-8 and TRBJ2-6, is EAGVTQSPTHLIKTRGQQATLRCSPISGHTSVYWYQQALGLGLQFLLWYDEGEERNRGNFPPRFSGRQFPNYSSELNVNALELEDSALYLCASSQDFSGANVLTFGAGSRLTVL.

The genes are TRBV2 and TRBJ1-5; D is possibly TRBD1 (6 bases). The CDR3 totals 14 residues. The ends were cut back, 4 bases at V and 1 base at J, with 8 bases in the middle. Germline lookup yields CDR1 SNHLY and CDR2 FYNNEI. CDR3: CASSGTGSNQPQHF. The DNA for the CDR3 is TGTGCCAGCAGTGGAACAGGGAGCAATCAGCCCCAGCATTTT.